This T cell receptor (beta chain) was retrieved from a study of CD8 T cells in ankylosing spondylitis. Quantitative 5'-RACE was performed with molecular barcodes, and it yielded the TCR beta libraries. TCRdb redid the calling of the 5' RACE reads with MiXCR, one entry per CDR3 protein. This table holds fewer than 750,000 distinct CDR3 sequences, over 15% found once. Study-level findings and limits: Disease-linked clones had a CD8+ phenotype and relatively low frequency in peripheral blood. The authors reported significant enrichment of disease-linked clones in matched ankylosing spondylitis synovial fluid. Ankylosing spondylitis blood appeared to carry a characteristic TCR beta motif of 7 or 8 highly homologous variants.

About this clonotype itself: Its specificity is not known.

V lost 7 bases and J 6 bases, leaving 13 bases between the germline ends. The CDR3 contains 11 residues. Germline-derived CDR1 and CDR2 are SQVTM and ANQGSEA. The chain has TRBV29-1 and TRBJ2-7; possibly TRBD1 for D (6 bases). The sample comprised blood, either unsorted or a sorted T cell fraction (not recorded which). The sequence was collected from a male donor with ankylosing spondylitis. CDR3 sequence reads: CSEQQGPEQYF. The DNA of the CDR3 is TGCAGCGAGCAACAGGGTCCCGAGCAGTACTTC.